The 15 T cell receptor beta chains below come from one sample, sequenced in a study of OX40 agonist ivuxolimab in advanced cancers. TCRdb keeps only in-frame clones here, not all; method: immunoSEQ multiplex PCR. The sample carries fewer than 25,000 clones, approximately 78% recorded once. Sequencing was performed on CD4+ or CD8+ T cells sorted from blood, taken in a trial of the OX40 agonist ivuxolimab. The receptors were gathered from an adult with an advanced solid tumor such as melanoma, head and neck, liver or kidney cancer.

V is TRBV12-2 and J is TRBJ1-1; the D segment call TRBD1 is taken from the table without a DNA check. TRBV12-2 counts as a pseudogene. The CDR3 is 15 amino acids. This CDR3 is CASRPRDRGGTEAFF. The CDR3 nucleotides are TGTGCAAGTCGCCCCCGGGACAGGGGCGGCACTGAAGCTTTCTTT.

The V and J genes are TRBV30 and TRBJ1-5, with a weak D call TRBD1 (5 bases). CDR3 length: 16 residues. CDR1 and CDR2 (germline): GTSNPN, SVGIG (reference sequence). V was clipped by 2 bases and J by 5 bases, with 19 bases between them. CDR3 in DNA: TGTGCCTGGAGTTCAGGACAATTACTAAACGATCAGCCCCAGCATTTT. Amino acids: CAWSSGQLLNDQPQHF. The whole variable domain, filled in from reference TRBV30 and TRBJ1-5, reads SQTIHQWPATLVQPVGSPLSLECTVEGTSNPNLYWYRQAAGRGLQLLFYSVGIGQISSEVPQNLSASRPQDRQFILSSKKLLLSDSGFYLCAWSSGQLLNDQPQHFGDGTRLSIL.

This chain joins TRBV6-5 and TRBJ1-1; D unclear. V was cut by 5 bases and J by 5 bases, with 9 bases left in between. CDR1 is MNHEY and CDR2 is SVGAGI in the germline V gene. The CDR3 covers 12 residues. The CDR3 region is CASSMRGTEAFF. The DNA for the CDR3 is TGTGCCAGCAGTATGCGGGGAACTGAAGCTTTCTTT.

A word on this clone: Its ends do not fully match the called genes, so a read error is possible. Distinct nucleotide sequences in the sample also encode this CDR3. The chain carries TRBV4-1 and TRBJ2-7; the D gene is possibly TRBD2 (5 bases). In germline, CDR1 is MGHRA, CDR2 YSYEKL. The CDR3 is made up of 14 amino acids. For the CDR3, the DNA is TGTGCCAGCAGCCGAGGGCAAGGTACGGGTGAGCAGTACTTC. This codes for CASSRGQGTGEQYF.

J is TRBJ1-3 and V is TRBV6-1; D remains unclear. Trimming stripped 6 bases from V and 0 bases from J, with 6 bases between. The CDR3 has 13 residues. CDR1 is MNHNS and CDR2 is SASEGT in the germline V gene. CDR3 region: CASRHNSGNTIYF. The CDR3, as DNA: TGTGCCAGCAGACACAACTCTGGAAACACCATATATTTT.

This chain uses TRBV4-2 with TRBJ2-3; 8 bases fit TRBD2. V lost 3 bases and J lost 1; bases outside the gene matches: 21. The CDR3 loop spans 21 amino acids. Germline CDR1 and CDR2: LGHNA and YNFKEQ. CDR3 bases: TGTGCCAGCAGCCAGTCATCCCGGGGGGGGGCTCTCGGGGATGGCACAGATACGCAGTATTTT. As protein: CASSQSSRGGALGDGTDTQYF.

Only a few counts were recorded for this clone. This chain links TRBV7-2 with TRBJ2-2; TRBD2 agrees at 7 bases. The CDR3 loop spans 13 amino acids. Germline-derived CDR1 and CDR2 are SGHTA and FQGNSA. Trimming took 5 bases from V and 8 from J; bases not matched to a gene: 5. CDR3 sequence (DNA): TGTGCCAGCAGCGGACTAGTGTTGGGGGAGCTGTTTTTT. Protein sequence: CASSGLVLGELFF.

This clone was seen a single time. The chain uses TRBV11-3 and TRBJ2-7, with 8 bases lining up with TRBD2. J gave up 2 bases and V 5 bases, and 8 bases lay outside the gene matches. The CDR3 has 15 amino acids. Germline V gene lookup returns CDR1 SGHNT and CDR2 YENEEA. The CDR3 coding sequence is TGTGCCAGCAGCCCCTCTAGCGGGCAGGCCTACGAGCAGTACTTC. It translates to CASSPSSGQAYEQYF.

This rearrangement joins TRBV6-5 to TRBJ2-1, with TRBD2 matching 7 bases. The V segment lost 0 bases and the J segment 11 bases; nucleotides outside the gene matches: 4. This CDR3 has 13 amino acids. The germline V gene encodes CDR1 MNHEY and CDR2 SVGAGI. The CDR3 loop reads CASSYSPSGKQFF. The CDR3, as DNA: TGTGCCAGCAGTTACTCCCCCAGCGGGAAGCAGTTCTTC.

The V and J genes are TRBV7-6 and TRBJ2-2; 10 bases are a match to TRBD2. Germline V gene lookup returns CDR1 SGHVS and CDR2 FNYEAQ. J lost 4 bases, V lost 4 bases, and 6 bases had no gene match. The CDR3 is 16 amino acids. In nucleotides, the CDR3 is TGTGCCAGCAGCTCGGTTCGACTAGCGGGCACCGGGGAGCTGTTTTTT. Translating it yields CASSSVRLAGTGELFF.

This clone was detected once. The chain joins TRBV29-1 to TRBJ2-1; TRBD1 matches at 8 bases. CDR1 and CDR2 (germline): SQVTM, ANQGSEA. The CDR3 is made up of 15 amino acids. The V gene end was trimmed by 5 bases and the J gene end by 3 bases; junction bases not matched to a gene: 9. CDR3 in DNA: TGCAGCGTTCCCAGGGGGCTCGCGGACTACAATGAGCAGTTCTTC. Translating it yields CSVPRGLADYNEQFF.

The chain is built from TRBV4-2 and TRBJ2-2; D gene unclear. Germline lookup yields CDR1 LGHNA and CDR2 YNFKEQ. This CDR3 is built from 14 residues. V shed 0 bases and J shed 4 bases, with 6 bases lying between them. CDR3 protein: CASSQDSSTGELFF. The CDR3 bases are TGTGCCAGCAGCCAAGACTCGTCCACCGGGGAGCTGTTTTTT.

In its sample, this clone was seen a few times. The gene calls are TRBV7-3 and TRBJ2-3; TRBD2 might be the D (7 bases). The CDR3 has 15 amino acids. Germline-derived CDR1 and CDR2 are SGHTA and FQGTGA. Between the trimmed V and J ends, which lost 2 bases and 4 bases, there was a span of 13 bases. CDR3 nucleotides: TGTGCCAGCAGCTTAGGGGGGGCAGTAGCAGATACGCAGTATTTT. Encoded protein: CASSLGGAVADTQYF.

The V gene is TRBV5-6, the J gene TRBJ1-4; TRBD1 matches 8 bases. The CDR3 totals 17 residues. Germline V lookup: CDR1 SGHDT, CDR2 YYEEEE. J gave up 4 bases and V 0 bases, and 8 bases lay outside the gene matches. In DNA, the CDR3 is TGTGCCAGCAGCTTGGCCCTTAGCGGGACAGGTAATGAAAAACTGTTTTTT. The encoded protein is CASSLALSGTGNEKLFF.

The rearrangement joins TRBV30 to TRBJ1-2, with D uncertain. The V gene's germline CDR1 is GTSNPN and CDR2 SVGIG (reference sequence). The CDR3 loop spans 13 amino acids. Trimming took off 1 base at V and 4 bases at J, with 10 bases between the two ends. CDR3 sequence: CAWSDGTGYGYTF. DNA of the CDR3: TGTGCCTGGAGTGACGGTACCGGCTATGGCTACACCTTC.